These 7 T cell receptor beta chains share one sample of origin, sequenced in a study of CD8 T cells in ankylosing spondylitis. TCRdb re-called the 5' RACE reads through MiXCR, storing one row per CDR3 protein. Of about 340,000 distinct CDR3 sequences listed, about 20% were seen once; the top ten hold roughly 14%. The specimen sequenced was blood, either unsorted or a sorted T cell fraction (not recorded which). These receptors all stem from a male donor with ankylosing spondylitis or in good health (not recorded which).

The chain links TRBV15 to TRBJ2-3, with D possibly being TRBD1 or TRBD2 (5 bases each). V was trimmed by 0 bases and J by 2 bases, leaving 12 bases between them. Germline CDR1 and CDR2: LNHNV and YYDKDF (reference sequence). This CDR3 comprises 16 residues. The DNA for the CDR3 is TGTGCCACCAGCAGAGAAGGGACCCTATACACAGATACGCAGTATTTT. It specifies CATSREGTLYTDTQYF.

This clonotype was observed a handful of times. This chain uses TRBV14 with TRBJ2-5, with 8 positions matching TRBD2. CDR3 length: 19 residues. In germline, CDR1 is SGHDN, CDR2 FVKESK. V was clipped by 0 bases and J by 5 bases; unmatched bases: 17. CDR3 sequence reads: CASSQDPVPGERGTETQYF. CDR3 DNA sequence: TGTGCCAGCAGCCAAGACCCTGTCCCAGGCGAGCGGGGGACCGAGACCCAGTACTTC.

This clonotype was seen only a few times. The V gene is TRBV12-3 or TRBV12-4, the J gene TRBJ2-3, with TRBD2 matching over 13 bases. The CDR3 is 18 amino acids. J lost 4 bases, V lost 3 bases, and 10 bases had no gene match. In nucleotides, the CDR3 is TGTGCCAGCAGTTTTCCCTCACTACTAGCGGGGGGGTCAGATACGCAGTATTTT. This sequence encodes CASSFPSLLAGGSDTQYF.

In its sample, this clonotype was seen a few times. This rearrangement joins TRBV13 to TRBJ2-7; D perhaps matches TRBD2 (6 bases). V was shortened by 3 bases and J by 2 bases, with 14 bases between the two germline ends. The CDR3 covers 15 residues. CDR1 PRHDT and CDR2 FYEKMQ come from the germline V gene (reference sequence). The CDR3 DNA reads as TGTGCCAGCAGCTTTACGGGAGCCAGGGCCTACGAGCAGTACTTC. It is translated as CASSFTGARAYEQYF.

This clonotype has ten or more counts. At one of its ends the junction is not consistent with the germline gene, which may arise from a read error. The chain's CDR3 is CASSPAGSYEQYF. CDR3 DNA: TGCGCCAGCAGCCCAGCGGGCTCCTACGAGCAGTACTTC. The chain combines TRBV7-9 with TRBJ2-7; the D gene is possibly TRBD2 (6 bases). Germline CDR1 is SEHNR and CDR2 is FQNEAQ (reference sequence). The CDR3 length is 13 residues.

The chain employs TRBV29-1 and TRBJ2-1; 8 bases align to TRBD2. Germline lookup yields CDR1 SQVTM and CDR2 ANQGSEA. This CDR3 has 13 residues. V was clipped by 7 bases and J by 6 bases; unmatched bases: 8. The CDR3: CSGTVAGGNEQFF. CDR3 DNA sequence: TGCAGCGGGACGGTGGCGGGGGGCAATGAGCAGTTCTTC.

V gene TRBV4-2 combines with J gene TRBJ2-1; 7 bases match TRBD1. J was trimmed by 0 bases and V by 3 bases; bases with no gene match: 14. CDR3 size: 19 residues. Germline V gene sequence: CDR1 LGHNA, CDR2 YNFKEQ. CDR3 protein: CASSQVPPDRASSYNEQFF. The CDR3 DNA is TGTGCCAGCAGCCAGGTCCCCCCAGACAGGGCTAGCTCCTACAATGAGCAGTTCTTC.